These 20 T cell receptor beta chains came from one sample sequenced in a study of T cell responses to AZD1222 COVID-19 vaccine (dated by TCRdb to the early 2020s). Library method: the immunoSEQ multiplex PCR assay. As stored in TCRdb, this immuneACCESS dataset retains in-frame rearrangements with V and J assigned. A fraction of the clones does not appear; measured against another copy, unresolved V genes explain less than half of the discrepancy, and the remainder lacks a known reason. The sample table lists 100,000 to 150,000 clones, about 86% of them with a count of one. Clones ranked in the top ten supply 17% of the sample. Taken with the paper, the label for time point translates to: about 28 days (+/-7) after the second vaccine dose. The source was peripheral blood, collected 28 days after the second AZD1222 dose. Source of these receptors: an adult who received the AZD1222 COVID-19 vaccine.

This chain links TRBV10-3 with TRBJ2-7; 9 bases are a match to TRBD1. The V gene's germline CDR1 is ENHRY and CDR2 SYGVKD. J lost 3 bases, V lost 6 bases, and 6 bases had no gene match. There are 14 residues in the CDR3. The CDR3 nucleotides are TGTGCCATCAGAAAAGGGACAGGGAGCTACGAGCAGTACTTC. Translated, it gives CAIRKGTGSYEQYF.

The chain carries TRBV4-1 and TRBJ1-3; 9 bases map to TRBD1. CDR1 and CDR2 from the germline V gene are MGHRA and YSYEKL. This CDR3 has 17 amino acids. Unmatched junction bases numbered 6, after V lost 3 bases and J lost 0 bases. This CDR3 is CASSQKTGGLSGNTIYF. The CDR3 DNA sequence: TGCGCCAGCAGCCAGAAGACAGGGGGGCTCTCTGGAAACACCATATATTTT.

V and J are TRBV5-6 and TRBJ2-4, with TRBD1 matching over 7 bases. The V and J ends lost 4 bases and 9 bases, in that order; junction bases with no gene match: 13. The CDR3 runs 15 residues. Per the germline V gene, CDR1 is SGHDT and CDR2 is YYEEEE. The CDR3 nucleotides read TGTGCCAGCAGCGGCCCTACAGGGGTTGACGGCATTCAGTACTTC. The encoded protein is CASSGPTGVDGIQYF.

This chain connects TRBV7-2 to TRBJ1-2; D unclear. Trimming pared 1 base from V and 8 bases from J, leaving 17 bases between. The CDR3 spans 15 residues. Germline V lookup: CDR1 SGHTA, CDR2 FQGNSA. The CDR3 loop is CASSLDLAGSRGYTF. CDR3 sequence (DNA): TGTGCCAGCAGCTTAGACCTCGCTGGGTCGCGGGGCTACACCTTC.

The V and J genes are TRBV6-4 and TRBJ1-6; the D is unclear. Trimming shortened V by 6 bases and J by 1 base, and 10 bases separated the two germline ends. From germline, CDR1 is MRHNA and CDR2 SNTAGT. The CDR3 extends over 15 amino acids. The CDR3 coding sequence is TGTGCCAGCAGGAACACGGCGTCCTATAATTCACCCCTCCACTTT. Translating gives CASRNTASYNSPLHF.

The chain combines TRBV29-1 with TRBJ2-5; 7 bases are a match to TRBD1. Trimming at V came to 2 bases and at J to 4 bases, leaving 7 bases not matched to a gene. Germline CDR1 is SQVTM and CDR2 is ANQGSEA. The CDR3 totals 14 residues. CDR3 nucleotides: TGCAGCGTTGAACGCGGAACAGGGGCAGAGACCCAGTACTTC. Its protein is CSVERGTGAETQYF.

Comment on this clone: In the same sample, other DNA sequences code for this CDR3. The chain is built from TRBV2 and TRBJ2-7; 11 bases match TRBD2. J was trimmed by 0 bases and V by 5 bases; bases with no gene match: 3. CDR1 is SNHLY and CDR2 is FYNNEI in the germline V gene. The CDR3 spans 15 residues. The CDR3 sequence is CASSRTSGRSYEQYF. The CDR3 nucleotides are TGTGCCAGCAGTCGGACTAGCGGGCGCTCCTACGAGCAGTACTTC. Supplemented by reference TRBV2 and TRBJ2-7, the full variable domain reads EPEVTQTPSHQVTQMGQEVILRCVPISNHLYFYWYRQILGQKVEFLVSFYNNEISEKSEIFDDQFSVERPDGSNFTLKIRSTKLEDSAMYFCASSRTSGRSYEQYFGPGTRLTVT.

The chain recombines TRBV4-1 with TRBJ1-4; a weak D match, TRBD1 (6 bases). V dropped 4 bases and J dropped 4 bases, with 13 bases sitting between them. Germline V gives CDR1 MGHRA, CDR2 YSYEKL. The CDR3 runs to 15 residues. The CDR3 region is CASSPGRRGNEKLFF. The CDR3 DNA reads TGCGCCAGCAGCCCAGGGCGCAGGGGTAATGAAAAACTGTTTTTT.

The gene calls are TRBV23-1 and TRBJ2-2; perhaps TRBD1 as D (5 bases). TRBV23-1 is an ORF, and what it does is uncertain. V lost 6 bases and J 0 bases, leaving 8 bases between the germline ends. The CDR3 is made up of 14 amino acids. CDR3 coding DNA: TGCGCCAGCAGCATACAGGCGAACACCGGGGAGCTGTTTTTT. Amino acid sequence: CASSIQANTGELFF.

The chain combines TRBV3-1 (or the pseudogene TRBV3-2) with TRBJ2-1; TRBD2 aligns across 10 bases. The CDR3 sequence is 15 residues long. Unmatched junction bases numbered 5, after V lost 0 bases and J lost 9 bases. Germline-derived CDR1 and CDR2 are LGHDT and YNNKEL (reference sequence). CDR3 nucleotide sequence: TGTGCCAGCAGCCAAGAAGGGAGCGGGAGGGGTGAGCAGTTCTTC. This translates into CASSQEGSGRGEQFF.

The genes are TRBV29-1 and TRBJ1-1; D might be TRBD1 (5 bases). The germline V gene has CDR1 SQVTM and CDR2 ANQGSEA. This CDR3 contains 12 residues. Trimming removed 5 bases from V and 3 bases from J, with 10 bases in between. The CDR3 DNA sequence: TGCAGCGTTTTGCCGGGGGACACTGAAGCTTTCTTT. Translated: CSVLPGDTEAFF.

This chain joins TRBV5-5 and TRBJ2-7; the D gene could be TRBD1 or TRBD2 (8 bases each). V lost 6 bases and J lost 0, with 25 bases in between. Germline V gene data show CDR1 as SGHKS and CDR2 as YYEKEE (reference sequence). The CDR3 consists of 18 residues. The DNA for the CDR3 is TGTGCCAGCACCACCGACAGGGGTCTAGCGGGTTTCTCCTACGAGCAGTACTTC. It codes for CASTTDRGLAGFSYEQYF. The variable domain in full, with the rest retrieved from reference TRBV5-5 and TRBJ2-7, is DAGVTQSPTHLIKTRGQQVTLRCSPISGHKSVSWYQQVLGQGPQFIFQYYEKEERGRGNFPDRFSARQFPNYSSELNVNALLLGDSALYLCASTTDRGLAGFSYEQYFGPGTRLTVT.

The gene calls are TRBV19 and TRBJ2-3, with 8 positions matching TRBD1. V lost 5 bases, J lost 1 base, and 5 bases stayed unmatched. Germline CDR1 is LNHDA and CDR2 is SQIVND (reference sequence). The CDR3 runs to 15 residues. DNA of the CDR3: TGTGCCAGTAGTGGCAGGGGGCTCCGCACAGATACGCAGTATTTT. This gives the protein CASSGRGLRTDTQYF.

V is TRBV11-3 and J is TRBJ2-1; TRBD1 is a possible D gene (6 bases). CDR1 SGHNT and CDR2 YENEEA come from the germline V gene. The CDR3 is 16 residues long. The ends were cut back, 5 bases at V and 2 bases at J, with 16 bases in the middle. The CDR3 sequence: CASSARDIKPYNEQFF. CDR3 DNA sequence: TGTGCCAGCAGCGCCCGGGACATCAAACCCTACAATGAGCAGTTCTTC.

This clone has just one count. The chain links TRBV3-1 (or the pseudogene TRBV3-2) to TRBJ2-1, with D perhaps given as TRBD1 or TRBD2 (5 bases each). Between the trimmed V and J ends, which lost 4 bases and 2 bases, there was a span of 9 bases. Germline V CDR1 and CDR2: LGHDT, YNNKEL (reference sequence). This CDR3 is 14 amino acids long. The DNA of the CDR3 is TGTGCCAGCAGCCGGGGGTCACCCTACAATGAGCAGTTCTTC. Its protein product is CASSRGSPYNEQFF.

The CDR3 DNA reads TGTGCCAGCATGCAGATCTACCAAGAGACCCAGTACTTC. Translated, it gives CASMQIYQETQYF. The chain joins TRBV28 to TRBJ2-5; D call uncertain. The CDR3 runs to 13 residues. Germline lookup yields CDR1 MDHEN and CDR2 SYDVKM. Trimming cost V 7 bases and J 0 bases, with 9 bases left between them.

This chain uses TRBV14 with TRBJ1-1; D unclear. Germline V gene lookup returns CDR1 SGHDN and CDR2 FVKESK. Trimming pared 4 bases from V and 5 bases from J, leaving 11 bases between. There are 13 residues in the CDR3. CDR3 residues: CASSPIEATEAFF. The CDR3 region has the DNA TGTGCCAGCAGCCCTATTGAAGCGACTGAAGCTTTCTTT.

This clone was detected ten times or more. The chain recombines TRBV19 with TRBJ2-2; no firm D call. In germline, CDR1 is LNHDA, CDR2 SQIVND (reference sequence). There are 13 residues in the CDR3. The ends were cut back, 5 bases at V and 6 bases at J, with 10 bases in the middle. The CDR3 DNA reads TGTGCCAGTAGTCCAGGTTTCGCCGGGGAGCTGTTTTTT. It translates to CASSPGFAGELFF.

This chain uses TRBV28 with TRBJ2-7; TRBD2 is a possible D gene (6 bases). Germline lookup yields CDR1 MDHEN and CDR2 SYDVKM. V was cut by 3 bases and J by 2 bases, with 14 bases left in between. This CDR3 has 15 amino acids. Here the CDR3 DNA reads TGTGCCAGCAGTTTGGGGCGGGACGATCCCTACGAGCAGTACTTC. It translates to CASSLGRDDPYEQYF.

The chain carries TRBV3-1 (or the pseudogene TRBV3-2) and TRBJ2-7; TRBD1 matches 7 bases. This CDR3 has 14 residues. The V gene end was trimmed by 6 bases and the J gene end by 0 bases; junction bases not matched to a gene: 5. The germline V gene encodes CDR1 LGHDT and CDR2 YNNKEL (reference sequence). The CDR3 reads CASRPTGSSYEQYF. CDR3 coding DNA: TGTGCCAGCAGGCCGACAGGGAGCTCCTACGAGCAGTACTTC.